Below are 8 T cell receptor beta chains sequenced from a single sample in a study of blood T cell repertoires in COVID-19. Repertoires were generated with immunoSEQ multiplex PCR, while TCRdb's copy carries only in-frame clones and drops some. The profile shows over 100,000 clones, 84% of them singletons. The sequencing input was peripheral blood. The source of these receptors is a woman aged 55-69 years with acute or convalescent COVID-19.

The chain has TRBV11-1 and TRBJ2-3; TRBD2 matches 7 bases. There are 14 residues in the CDR3. Trimming at V came to 5 bases and at J to 1 base, leaving 3 bases not matched to a gene. Germline CDR1 SGHAT, CDR2 FQDESV (reference sequence). The CDR3 sequence: CASSDGGGTDTQYF. The CDR3, as DNA: TGTGCCAGCAGCGATGGGGGGGGCACAGATACGCAGTATTTT.

V gene TRBV2 combines with J gene TRBJ2-7; no firm D call. CDR1 SNHLY and CDR2 FYNNEI come from the germline V gene. The CDR3 is 15 residues long. Trimming shortened V by 5 bases and J by 0 bases, and 14 bases separated the two germline ends. CDR3 amino acids: CASSTSLVFSYEQYF. The CDR3 nucleotides read TGTGCCAGCAGTACCTCATTAGTTTTCTCCTACGAGCAGTACTTC.

Here the CDR3 DNA reads TGTGCCAGTAGTATAGATCGTCGTAACATTCAGTACTTC. Its translation is CASSIDRRNIQYF. The J gene is TRBJ2-4, the V gene TRBV19, with D unclear. This CDR3 spans 13 amino acids. Trimming removed 0 bases at V and 7 bases at J, with 7 bases between. Germline V CDR1 and CDR2: LNHDA, SQIVND (reference sequence). The complete variable domain, with remaining parts taken from reference TRBV19 and TRBJ2-4, reads DGGITQSPKYLFRKEGQNVTLSCEQNLNHDAMYWYRQDPGQGLRLIYYSQIVNDFQKGDIAEGYSVSREKKESFPLTVTSAQKNPTAFYLCASSIDRRNIQYFGAGTRLSVL.

This chain uses TRBV6-5 with TRBJ2-1; TRBD2 matches 9 bases. With 6 bases clipped from V and 2 bases from J, the junction kept 5 bases outside the gene matches. The CDR3 is 15 residues long. From germline, CDR1 is MNHEY and CDR2 SVGAGI. The CDR3 DNA reads as TGTGCCAGCAGCCGAGAGCGGGGGGCCTACAATGAGCAGTTCTTC. This sequence encodes CASSRERGAYNEQFF.

This clone was seen once. The chain is built from TRBV7-9 and TRBJ1-2; TRBD1 is a possible D gene (6 bases). V shed 4 bases and J shed 8 bases, with 23 bases lying between them. Per the germline V gene, CDR1 is SEHNR and CDR2 is FQNEAQ (reference sequence). The CDR3 contains 16 residues. CDR3 amino acids: CASSSFREQGFGGYTF. CDR3 bases: TGTGCCAGCAGCTCTTTCCGTGAACAGGGTTTTGGCGGCTACACCTTC.

The chain employs TRBV10-3 and TRBJ1-1; tentatively, D is TRBD1 (6 bases). The CDR3 extends over 15 amino acids. Looked up from germline, CDR1 is ENHRY and CDR2 is SYGVKD. V lost 3 bases, J lost 1 base, and 12 bases lay in between. CDR3: CAISDSTTGNTEAFF. The CDR3 coding sequence is TGTGCCATCAGTGACTCCACGACAGGGAACACTGAAGCTTTCTTT.

J is TRBJ2-3 and V is TRBV11-2; the D gene is possibly TRBD1 (5 bases). The V gene lost 6 bases and the J gene lost 2 bases, with 15 bases spanning the gap. There are 15 residues in the CDR3. Germline V lookup: CDR1 SGHAT, CDR2 FQNNGV. Here the CDR3 reads CASSLEGEHTDTQYF. The CDR3 DNA is TGTGCCAGCAGTCTGGAAGGGGAACACACAGATACGCAGTATTTT.

This chain joins TRBV5-6 and TRBJ2-5; a weak D match, TRBD1 (5 bases). Germline CDR1 and CDR2: SGHDT and YYEEEE. Trimming cost V 3 bases and J 3 bases, with 12 bases left between them. The CDR3 spans 14 residues. CDR3 sequence reads: CASSSRTLEETQYF. DNA of the CDR3: TGTGCCAGCAGCTCGCGGACACTTGAAGAGACCCAGTACTTC.